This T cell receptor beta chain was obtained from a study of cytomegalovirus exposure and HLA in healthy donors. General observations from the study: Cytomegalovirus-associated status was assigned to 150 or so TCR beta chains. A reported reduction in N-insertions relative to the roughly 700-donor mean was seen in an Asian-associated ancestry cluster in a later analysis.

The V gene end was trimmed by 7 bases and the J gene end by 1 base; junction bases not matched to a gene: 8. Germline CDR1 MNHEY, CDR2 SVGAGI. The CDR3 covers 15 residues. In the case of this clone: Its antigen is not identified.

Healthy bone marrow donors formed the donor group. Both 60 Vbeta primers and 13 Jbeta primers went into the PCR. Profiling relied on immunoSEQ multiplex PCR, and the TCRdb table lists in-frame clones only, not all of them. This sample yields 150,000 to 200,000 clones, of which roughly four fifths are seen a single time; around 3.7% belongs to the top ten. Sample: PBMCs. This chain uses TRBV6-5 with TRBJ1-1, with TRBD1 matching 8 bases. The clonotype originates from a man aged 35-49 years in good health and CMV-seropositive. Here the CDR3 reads CASTLRGTGNTEAFF. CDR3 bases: TGTGCCAGCACCCTTCGGGGGACAGGGAACACTGAAGCTTTCTTT.